Listed below are T cell receptor beta chains from one sample, sequenced in a study of OX40 agonist ivuxolimab in advanced cancers. This table comes from immunoSEQ multiplex PCR, and its TCRdb copy is limited to in-frame clones, with some not included. Seen here are some 58,000 clones, 91% observed once, and the top ten hold 1.5% to 2%. This material consisted of CD4+ or CD8+ T cells sorted from blood, taken in a trial of the OX40 agonist ivuxolimab. These receptors all come from an adult with an advanced solid tumor such as melanoma, head and neck, liver or kidney cancer. CDR3s include the opening cysteine and the closing phenylalanine or tryptophan. D genes are given only for firm matches. Clone size is given for some rows only: seen once, a few or many times, or a class if the clone is expanded.

clone_size: NA
d_call: NA
v_call: TRBV6-1
j_call: TRBJ1-2
cdr3_aa: CASSEAEWGYTF
cdr3_nt: TGTGCCAGCAGTGAAGCAGAATGGGGCTACACCTTC

clone_size: few
d_call: NA
v_call: TRBV7-9
j_call: TRBJ2-5
cdr3_aa: CASSLGADLQETQYF
cdr3_nt: TGTGCCAGCAGCTTAGGGGCGGACCTCCAAGAGACCCAGTACTTC

clone_size: NA
d_call: NA
v_call: TRBV10-3
j_call: TRBJ1-5
cdr3_aa: CAISDLGAEQPQHF
cdr3_nt: TGTGCCATCAGTGATTTGGGGGCGGAGCAGCCCCAGCATTTT

clone_size: NA
d_call: TRBD1
v_call: TRBV28
j_call: TRBJ1-2
cdr3_aa: CASSSTGEGHGYTF
cdr3_nt: TGTGCCAGCAGTTCTACAGGGGAGGGACATGGCTACACCTTC

clone_size: NA
d_call: NA
v_call: TRBV6-6
j_call: TRBJ2-5
cdr3_aa: CASSYDTLGETQYF
cdr3_nt: TGTGCCAGCAGTTACGACACCCTGGGGGAGACCCAGTACTTC

clone_size: NA
d_call: TRBD1
v_call: TRBV28
j_call: TRBJ2-1
cdr3_aa: CASSILQGINEQFF
cdr3_nt: TGTGCCAGCAGTATACTACAGGGGATCAATGAGCAGTTCTTC

clone_size: NA
d_call: NA
v_call: TRBV28
j_call: TRBJ1-2
cdr3_aa: CASSFPGTRAYGYTF
cdr3_nt: TGTGCCAGCAGTTTTCCAGGGACAAGAGCCTATGGCTACACCTTC

clone_size: NA
d_call: NA
v_call: TRBV14
j_call: TRBJ2-5
cdr3_aa: CASSQVGWETQYF
cdr3_nt: TGTGCCAGCAGCCAAGTGGGTTGGGAGACCCAGTACTTC

clone_size: few
d_call: NA
v_call: TRBV18
j_call: TRBJ2-7
cdr3_aa: CASSPPAGFSSYEQYF
cdr3_nt: TGTGCCAGCTCACCACCGGCGGGGTTTAGCTCCTACGAGCAGTACTTC

clone_size: NA
d_call: TRBD1
v_call: TRBV6-1
j_call: TRBJ1-5
cdr3_aa: CASSEWRQGNQPQHF
cdr3_nt: TGTGCCAGCAGTGAATGGCGACAGGGGAATCAGCCCCAGCATTTT

clone_size: once
d_call: NA
v_call: TRBV30
j_call: TRBJ1-1
cdr3_aa: CAWMGSLNGEAFF
cdr3_nt: TGTGCCTGGATGGGCAGCCTCAATGGTGAAGCTTTCTTT

clone_size: once
d_call: NA
v_call: TRBV7-8
j_call: TRBJ2-7
cdr3_aa: CASSLPGAGFYEQYF
cdr3_nt: TGTGCCAGCAGCCTCCCCGGGGCGGGTTTCTACGAGCAGTACTTC

clone_size: NA
d_call: NA
v_call: TRBV2
j_call: TRBJ1-5
cdr3_aa: CASRFPGSNQPQHF
cdr3_nt: TGTGCCAGCAGGTTCCCAGGTAGCAATCAGCCCCAGCATTTT

clone_size: NA
d_call: NA
v_call: TRBV11-2
j_call: TRBJ2-5
cdr3_aa: CASSLSTEETQYF
cdr3_nt: TGTGCCAGCAGCTTATCAACAGAAGAGACCCAGTACTTC

clone_size: NA
d_call: NA
v_call: TRBV7-2
j_call: TRBJ2-5
cdr3_aa: CASSLQDRQTQYF
cdr3_nt: TGTGCCAGCAGCCTCCAAGACAGACAGACCCAGTACTTC

clone_size: NA
d_call: TRBD1
v_call: TRBV7-9
j_call: TRBJ1-2
cdr3_aa: CASSLDRDIIYGYTF
cdr3_nt: TGTGCCAGCAGCCTGGACAGGGATATAATCTATGGCTACACCTTC

clone_size: few
d_call: TRBD1
v_call: TRBV6-5
j_call: TRBJ1-1
cdr3_aa: CASSYSGTGSTEAFF
cdr3_nt: TGTGCCAGCAGTTACTCGGGGACAGGGAGTACTGAAGCTTTCTTT

clone_size: NA
d_call: TRBD2
v_call: TRBV5-4
j_call: TRBJ2-5
cdr3_aa: CASSSGTSRETQYF
cdr3_nt: TGTGCCAGCAGCTCCGGGACTAGCAGAGAGACCCAGTACTTC

clone_size: NA
d_call: NA
v_call: TRBV2
j_call: TRBJ2-1
cdr3_aa: CASSEGLYNEQFF
cdr3_nt: TGTGCCAGCAGTGAAGGACTATACAATGAGCAGTTCTTC

clone_size: NA
d_call: NA
v_call: TRBV7-7
j_call: TRBJ2-2
cdr3_aa: CASSLAITGLGGELFF
cdr3_nt: TGTGCTAGCAGCTTAGCGATAACGGGGCTGGGCGGGGAGCTGTTTTTT

clone_size: NA
d_call: NA
v_call: TRBV7-9
j_call: TRBJ2-5
cdr3_aa: CASSFSGVGKTQYF
cdr3_nt: TGTGCCAGCAGCTTTTCAGGGGTTGGGAAGACCCAGTACTTC

clone_size: few
d_call: NA
v_call: TRBV6-1
j_call: TRBJ1-3
cdr3_aa: CASSDAGNTIYF
cdr3_nt: TGTGCCAGCAGCGATGCAGGAAACACCATATATTTT

clone_size: once
d_call: NA
v_call: TRBV13
j_call: TRBJ2-1
cdr3_aa: CASSLEGEISYNEQFF
cdr3_nt: TGTGCCAGCAGCTTAGAGGGGGAAATCTCCTACAATGAGCAGTTCTTC

clone_size: NA
d_call: NA
v_call: TRBV5-6
j_call: TRBJ1-1
cdr3_aa: CASVFRGVNTEAFF
cdr3_nt: TGTGCCAGCGTCTTCAGGGGCGTGAACACTGAAGCTTTCTTT

clone_size: NA
d_call: NA
v_call: TRBV27
j_call: TRBJ2-7
cdr3_aa: CASRPTGNYEQYF
cdr3_nt: TGTGCCAGCAGACCCACAGGGAACTACGAGCAGTACTTC

clone_size: NA
d_call: TRBD1
v_call: TRBV19
j_call: TRBJ1-4
cdr3_aa: CAVGTANEKLFF
cdr3_nt: TGTGCTGTTGGGACAGCGAATGAAAAACTGTTTTTT

clone_size: NA
d_call: NA
v_call: TRBV29-1
j_call: TRBJ2-5
cdr3_aa: CSVEGTPSKVETQYF
cdr3_nt: TGCAGCGTTGAGGGGACTCCCTCGAAGGTGGAGACCCAGTACTTC

clone_size: NA
d_call: NA
v_call: TRBV6-1
j_call: TRBJ2-7
cdr3_aa: CASFKGGRGYYEQYF
cdr3_nt: TGTGCCAGCTTTAAGGGAGGGAGGGGGTACTACGAGCAGTACTTC

clone_size: NA
d_call: NA
v_call: TRBV28
j_call: TRBJ2-7
cdr3_aa: CASSLPTVRYEQYF
cdr3_nt: TGTGCCAGCAGTTTACCGACAGTCCGCTACGAGCAGTACTTC

clone_size: NA
d_call: TRBD2
v_call: TRBV7-8
j_call: TRBJ2-7
cdr3_aa: CASSWTSGSNYEQYF
cdr3_nt: TGTGCCAGCAGCTGGACTAGCGGGAGTAACTACGAGCAGTACTTC

clone_size: NA
d_call: NA
v_call: TRBV11-2
j_call: TRBJ2-1
cdr3_aa: CASSSTRGRLGEQFF
cdr3_nt: TGTGCCAGCAGCTCAACTAGGGGCCGGCTGGGTGAGCAGTTCTTC

clone_size: NA
d_call: TRBD1
v_call: TRBV25-1
j_call: TRBJ2-2
cdr3_aa: CASRGTGGTGELFF
cdr3_nt: TGTGCCAGCAGGGGGACAGGCGGTACCGGGGAGCTGTTTTTT

clone_size: NA
d_call: TRBD1
v_call: TRBV7-8
j_call: TRBJ1-5
cdr3_aa: CASSGPRLAQGLNQPQHF
cdr3_nt: TGTGCCAGCAGCGGGCCCCGCTTGGCACAGGGGTTAAATCAGCCCCAGCATTTT

clone_size: NA
d_call: NA
v_call: TRBV27
j_call: TRBJ2-1
cdr3_aa: CASSPPAREQFF
cdr3_nt: TGTGCCAGCAGTCCACCCGCCCGGGAGCAGTTCTTC

clone_size: NA
d_call: NA
v_call: TRBV10-2
j_call: TRBJ2-7
cdr3_aa: CASSAIGGRYEQYF
cdr3_nt: TGCGCCAGCAGTGCCATCGGGGGGCGGTACGAGCAGTACTTC

clone_size: NA
d_call: NA
v_call: TRBV4-1
j_call: TRBJ2-1
cdr3_aa: CASSQDRLPGARSYNEQFF
cdr3_nt: TGCGCCAGCAGCCAAGATCGCCTTCCAGGGGCCCGTTCCTACAATGAGCAGTTCTTC

clone_size: few
d_call: TRBD1
v_call: TRBV5-1
j_call: TRBJ1-2
cdr3_aa: CASSSSDRGGYTF
cdr3_nt: TGCGCCAGCAGCTCGTCGGACAGGGGTGGCTACACCTTC

clone_size: NA
d_call: NA
v_call: TRBV19
j_call: TRBJ2-7
cdr3_aa: CASSGRGHEQYF
cdr3_nt: TGTGCCAGTAGTGGCAGGGGCCACGAGCAGTACTTC

clone_size: NA
d_call: NA
v_call: TRBV7-3
j_call: TRBJ2-1
cdr3_aa: CASSLVGATYNEQFF
cdr3_nt: TGTGCCAGCAGCTTAGTCGGGGCCACCTACAATGAGCAGTTCTTC

clone_size: NA
d_call: NA
v_call: TRBV18
j_call: TRBJ1-5
cdr3_aa: CASSPSNSNQPQHF
cdr3_nt: TGTGCCAGCTCACCAAGCAATAGCAATCAGCCCCAGCATTTT

clone_size: NA
d_call: NA
v_call: TRBV27
j_call: TRBJ2-3
cdr3_aa: CASSPTLGVATQYF
cdr3_nt: TGTGCCAGCAGTCCAACCCTGGGGGTTGCGACGCAGTATTTT

clone_size: NA
d_call: TRBD2
v_call: TRBV7-2
j_call: TRBJ2-7
cdr3_aa: CASSRGHGGGEQYF
cdr3_nt: TGTGCCAGCAGCCGTGGACACGGCGGGGGTGAGCAGTACTTC